The T cell receptor (beta chain) under discussion was sequenced for a study of blood T cell repertoires in COVID-19. Original processing notes: Amplified reference gene primers provided the basis for estimating nucleated cell counts. Measured with immunoSEQ multiplex PCR; TCRdb has only the in-frame clones, and not every one. V and J calls and clone size come straight from that table; D and trimming were deduced from the DNA. The sample yields roughly 130,000 clones, about four fifths seen once. The CDR3 loop spans 15 amino acids. The germline V gene encodes CDR1 MDHEN and CDR2 SYDVKM. The germline V and J ends were trimmed by 5 bases and 6 bases, with 14 bases remaining between them.

Material for sequencing was peripheral blood. The source of this sequence is a woman aged 50 to 60 with acute or convalescent COVID-19. The chain employs TRBV28 and TRBJ1-6; D gene unclear. CDR3 protein: CASSPRPGLNSPLHF. CDR3 bases: TGTGCCAGCAGTCCACGTCCAGGCCTTAATTCACCCCTCCACTTT.